Shown below are 8 T cell receptor beta chains from a single sample sequenced in a study of chemoradiotherapy in HPV16-positive cancers. The protocol was immunoSEQ multiplex PCR, while the TCRdb copy is restricted to in-frame clones and leaves out a portion. The table includes about 31,000 clones, over 65% detected once. The source material was blood, sampled from a patient who underwent chemoradiotherapy. These receptors originate from a human donor with HPV-associated anogenital cancer.

The gene calls are TRBV5-1 and TRBJ2-1; TRBD2 matches at 11 bases. Germline loops: CDR1 SGHRS, CDR2 YFSETQ. CDR3 size: 15 residues. The V segment lost 3 bases and the J segment 9 bases; nucleotides outside the gene matches: 8. In nucleotides, the CDR3 is TGCGCCAGCAGCTCCGCTAGCGGGGGGTCTGGTGAGCAGTTCTTC. This translates into CASSSASGGSGEQFF.

V usage is TRBV5-1 and J usage is TRBJ2-3, with TRBD2 matching over 12 bases. Germline V lookup: CDR1 SGHRS, CDR2 YFSETQ. J was trimmed by 2 bases and V by 4 bases; bases with no gene match: 8. This CDR3 has 17 residues. The CDR3: CASSPGLAGGPTDTQYF. The CDR3 DNA is TGCGCCAGCAGCCCAGGTCTAGCGGGGGGGCCCACAGATACGCAGTATTTT.

The chain employs TRBV5-8 and TRBJ1-2; possible D gene TRBD1, 5 bases. This CDR3 has 16 amino acids. CDR1 is SGHTS, CDR2 YDEGEE, per germline. Trimming stripped 5 bases from V and 0 bases from J, with 17 bases between. The chain's CDR3 is CASSKPQRGANYGYTF. The CDR3 DNA sequence: TGTGCCAGCAGTAAACCCCAACGGGGGGCTAACTATGGCTACACCTTC.

This clone has only a few counts. The chain uses TRBV7-6 and TRBJ1-6; D is possibly TRBD1 (5 bases). Germline V gives CDR1 SGHVS, CDR2 FNYEAQ. CDR3 length equals 13 residues. V lost 3 bases and J 10 bases, leaving 10 bases between the germline ends. The CDR3 nucleotides read TGTGCCAGCAGCTTCGAGGGGAACTCACCCCTCCACTTT. Translation: CASSFEGNSPLHF.

V is TRBV5-1 and J is TRBJ2-5, with 10 bases that match TRBD2. V was pared by 4 bases and J by 3 bases, with 6 bases of the junction left unmatched. Germline CDR1 and CDR2: SGHRS and YFSETQ. This CDR3 contains 15 residues. The CDR3 region has the DNA TGCGCCAGCAGCGTCACTAGCGGGGCTAAAGAGACCCAGTACTTC. This codes for CASSVTSGAKETQYF.

V is TRBV19 and J is TRBJ1-2; weak D call: TRBD1 (5 bases). V shed 6 bases and J shed 6 bases, with 14 bases lying between them. Germline assignment: CDR1 LNHDA and CDR2 SQIVND (reference sequence). The CDR3 sequence is 13 residues long. The CDR3 sequence is CASRNMGQDGYTF. The CDR3 coding sequence is TGTGCCAGTAGGAATATGGGGCAGGATGGCTACACCTTC.

The chain has TRBV2 and TRBJ2-7, with 11 bases identical to TRBD2. This CDR3 contains 15 residues. Germline values: CDR1 SNHLY, CDR2 FYNNEI. V shed 6 bases and J 4 bases; nucleotides not matched to a gene: 8. CDR3 amino acids: CASRQGLAEIYEQYF. The CDR3 nucleotides read TGTGCCAGCAGGCAGGGACTAGCGGAAATATACGAGCAGTACTTC.

V and J are TRBV7-9 and TRBJ2-7; TRBD1 matches 9 bases. V shed 5 bases, J shed 6 bases, and the junction held 14 bases outside the gene matches. Per germline, CDR1 SEHNR and CDR2 FQNEAQ (reference sequence). This CDR3 contains 16 residues. The chain's CDR3 is CASSPKGSTGGGEQYF. CDR3 coding DNA: TGTGCCAGCAGCCCTAAGGGTTCGACAGGGGGGGGCGAGCAGTACTTC.